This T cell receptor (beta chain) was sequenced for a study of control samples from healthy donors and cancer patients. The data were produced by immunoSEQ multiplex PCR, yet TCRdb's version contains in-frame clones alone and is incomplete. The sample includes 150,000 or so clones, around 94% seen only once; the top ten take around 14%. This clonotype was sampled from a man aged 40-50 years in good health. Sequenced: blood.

CDR3 sequence reads: CASSSGTASYEQYF. The CDR3, as DNA: TGTGCCAGCAGCTCCGGGACAGCCTCCTACGAGCAGTACTTC. The J gene is TRBJ2-7, the V gene TRBV13, with 7 bases matching TRBD1. Germline V gives CDR1 PRHDT, CDR2 FYEKMQ (reference sequence). CDR3 length equals 14 residues. Trimming at V came to 4 bases and at J to 0 bases, leaving 3 bases not matched to a gene.